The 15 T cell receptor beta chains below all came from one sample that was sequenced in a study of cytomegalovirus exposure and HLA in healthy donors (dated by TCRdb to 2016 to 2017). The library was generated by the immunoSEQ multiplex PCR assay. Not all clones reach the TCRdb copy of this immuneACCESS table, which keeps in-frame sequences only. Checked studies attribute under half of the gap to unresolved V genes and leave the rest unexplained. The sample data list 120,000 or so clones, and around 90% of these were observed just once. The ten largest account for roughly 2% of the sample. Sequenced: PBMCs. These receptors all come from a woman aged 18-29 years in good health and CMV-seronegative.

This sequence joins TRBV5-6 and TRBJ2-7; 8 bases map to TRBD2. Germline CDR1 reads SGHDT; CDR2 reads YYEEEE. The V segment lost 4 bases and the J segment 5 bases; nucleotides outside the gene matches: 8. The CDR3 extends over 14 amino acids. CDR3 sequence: CASSNSGTSDEQYF. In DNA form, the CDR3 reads TGTGCCAGCAGCAATAGCGGGACTTCCGACGAGCAGTACTTC.

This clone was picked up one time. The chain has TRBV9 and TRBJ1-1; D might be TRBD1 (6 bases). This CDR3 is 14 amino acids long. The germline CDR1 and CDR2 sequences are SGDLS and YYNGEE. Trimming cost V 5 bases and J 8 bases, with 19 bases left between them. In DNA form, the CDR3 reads TGTGCCAGCAGACCATTGACGGGCGACAGGGAAGCTTTCTTT. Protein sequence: CASRPLTGDREAFF.

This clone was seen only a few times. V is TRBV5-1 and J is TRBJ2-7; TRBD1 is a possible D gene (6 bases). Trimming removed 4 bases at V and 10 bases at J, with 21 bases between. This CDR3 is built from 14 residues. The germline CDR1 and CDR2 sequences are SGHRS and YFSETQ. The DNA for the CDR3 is TGCGCCAGCAGCCTCTACCCCGGACAGTCACGTCAGTACTTC. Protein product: CASSLYPGQSRQYF. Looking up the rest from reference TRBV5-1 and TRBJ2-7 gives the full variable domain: KAGVTQTPRYLIKTRGQQVTLSCSPISGHRSVSWYQQTPGQGLQFLFEYFSETQRNKGNFPGRFSGRQFSNSRSEMNVSTLELGDSALYLCASSLYPGQSRQYFGPGTRLTVT.

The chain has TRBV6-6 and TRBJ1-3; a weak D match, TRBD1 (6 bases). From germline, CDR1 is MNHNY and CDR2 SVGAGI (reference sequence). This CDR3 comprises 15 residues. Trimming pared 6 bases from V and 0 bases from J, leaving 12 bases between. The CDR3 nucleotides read TGTGCCAGCAGCTCGGGACAATACTCTGGAAACACCATATATTTT. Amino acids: CASSSGQYSGNTIYF.

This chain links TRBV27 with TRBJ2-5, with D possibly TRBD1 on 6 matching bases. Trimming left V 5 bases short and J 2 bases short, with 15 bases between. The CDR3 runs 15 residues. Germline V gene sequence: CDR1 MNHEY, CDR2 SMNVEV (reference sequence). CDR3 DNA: TGTGCCAGCAGTCAACAGGGAAAGGGGCAAGAGACCCAGTACTTC. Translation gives CASSQQGKGQETQYF.

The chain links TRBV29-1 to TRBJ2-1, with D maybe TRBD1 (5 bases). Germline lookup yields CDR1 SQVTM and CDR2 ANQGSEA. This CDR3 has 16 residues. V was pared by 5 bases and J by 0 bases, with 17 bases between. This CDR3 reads CSVFLRGGSSYNEQFF. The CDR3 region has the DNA TGCAGCGTTTTTTTAAGGGGCGGAAGCTCCTACAATGAGCAGTTCTTC.

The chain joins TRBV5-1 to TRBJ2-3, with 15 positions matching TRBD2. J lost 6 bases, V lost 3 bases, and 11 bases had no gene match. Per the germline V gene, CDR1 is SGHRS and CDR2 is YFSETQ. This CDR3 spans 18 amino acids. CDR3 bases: TGCGCCAGCAGCTCGGGACTAGCGGGGGGAACCTTCAGGGATACGCAGTATTTT. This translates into CASSSGLAGGTFRDTQYF.

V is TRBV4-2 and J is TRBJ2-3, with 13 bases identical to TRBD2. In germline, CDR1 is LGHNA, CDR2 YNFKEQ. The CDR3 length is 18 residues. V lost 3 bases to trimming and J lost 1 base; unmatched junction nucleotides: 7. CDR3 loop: CASSHGTSGVGGTDTQYF. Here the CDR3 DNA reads TGTGCCAGCAGCCATGGGACTAGCGGGGTGGGAGGCACAGATACGCAGTATTTT.

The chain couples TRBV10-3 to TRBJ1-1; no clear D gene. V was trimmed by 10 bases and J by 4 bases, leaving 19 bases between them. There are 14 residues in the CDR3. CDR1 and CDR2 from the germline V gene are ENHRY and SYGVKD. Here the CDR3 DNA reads TGTGCCACCTCAGCCGGAGGCCTGGCCACTGAAGCTTTCTTT. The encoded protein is CATSAGGLATEAFF.

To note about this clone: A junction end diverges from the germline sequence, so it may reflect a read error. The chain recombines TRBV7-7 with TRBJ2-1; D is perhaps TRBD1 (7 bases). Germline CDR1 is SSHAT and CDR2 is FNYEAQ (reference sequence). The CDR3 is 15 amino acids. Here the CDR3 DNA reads TGTGCTAGCAGCTTAGGAGGGGGCCTAATGGCTGAGCAGTTCTTC. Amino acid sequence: CASSLGGGLMAEQFF. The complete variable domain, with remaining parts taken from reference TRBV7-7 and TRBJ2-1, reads GAGVSQSPRYKVTKRGQDVTLRCDPISSHATLYWYQQALGQGPEFLTYFNYEAQPDKSGLPSDRFSAERPEGSISTLTIQRTEQRDSAMYRCASSLGGGLMAEQFFGPGTRLTVL.

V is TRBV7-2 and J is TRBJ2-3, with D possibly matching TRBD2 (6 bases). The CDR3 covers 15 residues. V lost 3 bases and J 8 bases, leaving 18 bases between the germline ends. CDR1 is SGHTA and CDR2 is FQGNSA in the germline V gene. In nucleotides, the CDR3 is TGTGCCAGCAGCTTGCGCGGGGTCCAACCTGGTACGCAGTATTTT. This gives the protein CASSLRGVQPGTQYF.

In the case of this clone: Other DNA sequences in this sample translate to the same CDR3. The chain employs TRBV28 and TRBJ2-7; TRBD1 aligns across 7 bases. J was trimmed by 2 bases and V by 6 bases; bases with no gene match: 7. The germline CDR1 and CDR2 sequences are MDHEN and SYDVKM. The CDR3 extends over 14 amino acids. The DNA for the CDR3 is TGTGCCAGCAGCCTAGGACAGGCACCCTACGAGCAGTACTTC. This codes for CASSLGQAPYEQYF.

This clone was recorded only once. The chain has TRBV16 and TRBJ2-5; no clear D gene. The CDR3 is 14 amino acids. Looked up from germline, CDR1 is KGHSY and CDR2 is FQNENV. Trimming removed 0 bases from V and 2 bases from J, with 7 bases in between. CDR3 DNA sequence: TGTGCCAGCAGCCAATCGCGGCAGCAAGAGACCCAGTACTTC. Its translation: CASSQSRQQETQYF. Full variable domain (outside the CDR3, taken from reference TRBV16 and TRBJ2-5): GEEVAQTPKHLVRGEGQKAKLYCAPIKGHSYVFWYQQVLKNEFKFLISFQNENVFDETGMPKERFSAKCLPNSPCSLEIQATKLEDSAVYFCASSQSRQQETQYFGPGTRLLVL.

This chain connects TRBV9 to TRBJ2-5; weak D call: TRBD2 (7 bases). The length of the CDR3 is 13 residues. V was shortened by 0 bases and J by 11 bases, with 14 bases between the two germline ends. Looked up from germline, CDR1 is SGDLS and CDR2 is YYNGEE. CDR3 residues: CASSVAAGASQYF. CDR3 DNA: TGTGCCAGCAGCGTAGCGGCGGGGGCCTCTCAGTACTTC.

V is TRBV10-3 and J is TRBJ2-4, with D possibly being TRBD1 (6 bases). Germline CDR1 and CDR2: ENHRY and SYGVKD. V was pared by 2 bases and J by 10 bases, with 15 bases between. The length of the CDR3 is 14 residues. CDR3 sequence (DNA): TGTGCCATCAGTGAGGGAACAGGGTCCGGGATTCAGTACTTC. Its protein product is CAISEGTGSGIQYF.